This TCR beta chain comes out of a study of blood T cell repertoires in COVID-19. Overall study: The samples span acute and convalescent COVID-19 from the United States, Italy and Spain. The analysed material was cDNA or gDNA that came from T cells, B-cell-depleted T cells, or PBMCs.

This clone was seen more than once but under ten times. Original analysis: The authors estimated nucleated cell counts from reference gene primer amplification. The protocol was immunoSEQ multiplex PCR, while the TCRdb copy is restricted to in-frame clones and leaves out a portion. V and J calls and clone size are copied from that table; D and trimming were computed from the DNA. The sample records about 300,000 clones, about 89% being singletons. CDR3 size: 16 residues. Germline V lookup: CDR1 SNHLY, CDR2 FYNNEI. The junction had 7 bases not matched to a gene; V was cut back by 7 bases and J by 3 bases.

V and J are TRBV2 and TRBJ2-2; 11 positions agree with TRBD2. The sequenced sample consisted of peripheral blood. This TCR derives from a woman aged 35 to 49 who had recovered from COVID-19. The CDR3 bases are TGTGCCAGCAAGATGCTAGCGGGGGGCGACACCGGGGAGCTGTTTTTT. Protein: CASKMLAGGDTGELFF.